This T cell receptor beta chain was recovered during a study of OX40 agonist ivuxolimab in advanced cancers. Background on the study: An agonistic anti-OX40 (CD134) antibody, ivuxolimab, was used to treat the patients.

Findings and caveats of the study: CD8+ T cells showed, on average, more clonal expansion than CD4+ cells. Partial responders receiving 0.1-3.0 mg/kg showed among the lowest clonal expansion.

For this clone: The antigen remains undetermined. The same CDR3 also results from other DNA sequences found in this sample.

Using immunoSEQ multiplex PCR, the repertoire was profiled, and TCRdb retains in-frame clones only, with some absent. The data show 95,000 to 120,000 clones, approximately 90% seen once. The timepoints at which blood was sampled were baseline, cycle 4 day 1, and cycle 7 day 1. Sequenced here: CD4+ or CD8+ T cells sorted from blood, sampled in a trial of the OX40 agonist ivuxolimab. This TCR derives from an adult with an advanced solid tumor such as melanoma, head and neck, liver or kidney cancer.

This CDR3 reads CASSIRDYGYTF. The DNA for the CDR3 is TGTGCCAGTAGTATTAGGGACTATGGCTACACCTTC. This chain links TRBV19 with TRBJ1-2; D is undetermined. CDR1 is LNHDA, CDR2 SQIVND, per germline (reference sequence). This CDR3 has 12 amino acids. Trimming shortened V by 3 bases and J by 3 bases, and 5 bases separated the two germline ends.